The sequence of this T cell receptor (beta chain) was determined in a study of blood T cell repertoires in COVID-19. Study context: Donors in the United States, Italy and Spain gave samples during acute or convalescent COVID-19. The cDNA or gDNA used as material had been derived from T cells, B-cell-depleted T cells, or PBMCs.

This CDR3 has 15 residues. The V end lost 0 bases, the J end lost 1 base, and 7 bases lay between the germline ends. Germline V gives CDR1 SGHNT, CDR2 YENEEA. Original analysis: Estimation of nucleated cell counts relied on the amplification of reference gene primers. The table came from immunoSEQ multiplex PCR; TCRdb's copy has only in-frame clones and leaves some out. Clone size and V and J calls were adopted from that table, with D and trimming inferred from the DNA. The repertoire holds 300,000 or so clones, with roughly 86% as singletons. The sequence came from a man between 65 and 85 years old with acute or convalescent COVID-19. The source material was peripheral blood. The chain links TRBV11-3 to TRBJ2-1, with D uncertain. The CDR3 is CASSLDPQSYNEQFF. CDR3 nucleotides: TGTGCCAGCAGCTTAGATCCCCAGTCCTACAATGAGCAGTTCTTC.